This T cell receptor beta chain was documented in a study of T-cell reconstitution after alpha-beta-depleted transplantation in children. This clonotype was found many times. TCRbeta library construction was performed incorporating unique molecular identifiers. TCRdb processed the PCR reads anew with MiXCR; each CDR3 protein has one entry. The data hold about 610,000 distinct CDR3 sequences, with roughly 10% observed a single time. Germline V gene lookup returns CDR1 SQVTM and CDR2 ANQGSEA. This CDR3 region has 13 residues. V shed 7 bases and J shed 3 bases, with 14 bases lying between them. The sequence came from a human donor who donated a stem cell graft to a child with acute myeloid leukemia. The chain carries TRBV29-1 and TRBJ2-3; D is undetermined. The input for sequencing was PBMCs from the stem cell graft donor, taken from the stem cell graft. CDR3 sequence: CSAPGPGTDTQYF. Written as DNA, the CDR3 is TGCAGCGCTCCTGGCCCTGGGACAGATACGCAGTATTTT.